This T cell receptor beta chain emerged from a study of blood T cell repertoires in COVID-19. The count of this clone is one. TCRdb's copy holds only in-frame clones and misses some; the assay was immunoSEQ multiplex PCR. Here the sample spans hundreds of thousands of clones, roughly 80% being singletons. V lost 0 bases, J lost 1 base, and 11 bases stayed unmatched. The CDR3 runs 19 residues. The sequenced material came from PBMCs or T cells enriched from blood (not recorded which). This chain joins TRBV6-7 and TRBJ2-2, with 7 nucleotides matching TRBD2. TRBV6-7 is known as an ORF, though its function is uncertain. The source is a man aged 40-50 years who had been exposed to COVID-19. The DNA for the CDR3 is TGTGCCAGCAGTTACTCGACGTGGTGTTCTAGCGGGAACACCGGGGAGCTGTTTTTT. Its protein is CASSYSTWCSSGNTGELFF.